One and the same sample provided the 29 T cell receptor beta chains below, sequenced in a study of T cells in Graves' hyperthyroidism and ophthalmopathy. It was RNA transcripts that yielded the amplified TCR beta CDR3 regions. The HTBI primer set served for first-round RT-PCR of the TCR CDR3. TCRdb re-analysed the multiplex PCR reads in MiXCR, keeping a single row per CDR3 protein. The sample lists hundreds of thousands of distinct CDR3 sequences, around 15% occurring once. Sequencing was performed on blood. These receptors were obtained from a woman aged 18-29 years with Graves' hyperthyroidism.

The chain uses TRBV7-8 and TRBJ2-2; 7 nucleotides line up with TRBD2. The CDR3 runs to 18 residues. Germline lookup yields CDR1 SGHVS and CDR2 FQNEAQ. V dropped 0 bases and J dropped 5; count of bases not matched to a gene: 12. The DNA for the CDR3 is TGTGCCAGCAGCTTAGCGCTATCGGCTAGCGGTCCGACCGGGGAGCTGTTTTTT. Encoded protein: CASSLALSASGPTGELFF. Combining the CDR3 with reference TRBV7-8 and TRBJ2-2 gives the whole variable domain GAGVSQSPRYKVAKRGQDVALRCDPISGHVSLFWYQQALGQGPEFLTYFQNEAQLDKSGLPSDRFFAERPEGSVSTLKIQRTQQEDSAVYLCASSLALSASGPTGELFFGEGSRLTVL.

This clonotype appeared a few times. The V call is TRBV20-1, the J call TRBJ1-5, with 10 bases aligning to TRBD1. V gave up 6 bases and J gave up 3 bases; unmatched junction bases: 5. The CDR3 runs to 14 residues. Germline lookup yields CDR1 DFQATT and CDR2 SNEGSKA (reference sequence). Here the CDR3 reads CSADGTGVNQPQHF. In DNA form, the CDR3 reads TGCAGTGCAGACGGGACAGGGGTCAATCAGCCCCAGCATTTT.

This clonotype occurred many times. V and J are TRBV30 and TRBJ2-1; D is possibly TRBD1 (6 bases). From germline, CDR1 is GTSNPN and CDR2 SVGIG (reference sequence). Trimming stripped 3 bases from V and 4 bases from J, with 10 bases between. CDR3 length equals 13 residues. The CDR3 DNA is TGTGCCTGGAGCCGCGGACAGTACAATGAGCAGTTCTTC. Translation gives CAWSRGQYNEQFF. Full variable domain (remainder filled in from reference TRBV30 and TRBJ2-1): SQTIHQWPATLVQPVGSPLSLECTVEGTSNPNLYWYRQAAGRGLQLLFYSVGIGQISSEVPQNLSASRPQDRQFILSSKKLLLSDSGFYLCAWSRGQYNEQFFGPGTRLTVL.

J is TRBJ2-7 and V is TRBV6-1, with TRBD1 matching over 8 bases. CDR3 length: 12 amino acids. J gave up 3 bases and V 8 bases, and 3 bases lay outside the gene matches. Germline assignment: CDR1 MNHNS and CDR2 SASEGT. The CDR3 nucleotides read TGTGCCAGCGGGACAGGTTACTACGAGCAGTACTTC. It is translated as CASGTGYYEQYF.

This clonotype appeared many times. The chain links TRBV20-1 to TRBJ2-3; D gene uncertain. The CDR3 contains 14 residues. Between the trimmed V and J ends, which lost 0 bases and 2 bases, there was a span of 9 bases. Germline V gene sequence: CDR1 DFQATT, CDR2 SNEGSKA (reference sequence). CDR3 sequence (DNA): TGCAGTGCTAGAGATAGGTCGAACACAGATACGCAGTATTTT. The encoded protein is CSARDRSNTDTQYF.

There are many counts of this clonotype. This chain connects TRBV12-3 or TRBV12-4 to TRBJ2-7; unclear D gene. The length of the CDR3 is 15 residues. Between the trimmed V and J ends, which lost 1 base and 0 bases, there was a span of 10 bases. CDR3 nucleotide sequence: TGTGCCAGCAGTTTAGGGGTAGCTACCTCCTACGAGCAGTACTTC. It translates to CASSLGVATSYEQYF.

This clonotype was observed a few times. The chain has TRBV6-5 and TRBJ2-7; possibly TRBD2 for D (5 bases). The germline V gene encodes CDR1 MNHEY and CDR2 SVGAGI. The CDR3 is 17 amino acids. V lost 0 bases to trimming and J lost 1 base, with 16 bases between them. This CDR3 is CASSYSRYMEASYEQYF. CDR3 sequence (DNA): TGTGCCAGCAGTTACTCGAGATATATGGAGGCTTCCTACGAGCAGTACTTC.

The sample holds many counts of this clonotype. The chain combines TRBV28 with TRBJ1-1; no definite D call. The CDR3 sequence is 14 residues long. Germline lookup yields CDR1 MDHEN and CDR2 SYDVKM. The ends were cut back, 3 bases at V and 1 base at J, with 9 bases in the middle. As DNA, the CDR3 is TGTGCCAGCAGTTTGGCATCCCGGAACACTGAAGCTTTCTTT. Amino acids: CASSLASRNTEAFF.

This chain uses TRBV11-3 with TRBJ2-1; TRBD2 agrees at 8 bases. V lost 3 bases and J lost 2; bases outside the gene matches: 12. The CDR3 consists of 18 residues. From germline, CDR1 is SGHNT and CDR2 YENEEA. CDR3 in DNA: TGTGCCAGCAGCTTTCTACGGTCGGGAGGGCTCCCCTACAATGAGCAGTTCTTC. Translation gives CASSFLRSGGLPYNEQFF.

At least ten counts were recorded for this clonotype. The J gene is TRBJ1-2, the V gene TRBV28, with 7 bases aligning to TRBD1. This CDR3 has 15 residues. CDR1 is MDHEN, CDR2 SYDVKM, per germline. The ends lost 5 bases at V and 4 bases at J; junction bases unmatched: 10. This CDR3 reads CASSRRQGPFYGYTF. In DNA form, the CDR3 reads TGTGCCAGCAGTCGCCGACAGGGCCCTTTCTATGGCTACACCTTC.

This chain links TRBV7-9 with TRBJ2-1; D gene unclear. CDR1 is SEHNR and CDR2 is FQNEAQ in the germline V gene (reference sequence). This CDR3 comprises 14 residues. The germline V and J ends were trimmed by 1 base and 5 bases, with 9 bases remaining between them. The CDR3 loop reads CASSLVTKDNEQFF. The CDR3 nucleotides are TGTGCCAGCAGCTTAGTGACGAAAGACAATGAGCAGTTCTTC.

The V and J genes are TRBV6-1 and TRBJ2-7; D is undetermined. The DNA end is more similar to TRBJ2-1, so the J call may be wrong. Germline V gives CDR1 MNHNS, CDR2 SASEGT. CDR3 size: 12 residues. CDR3 sequence: CASTDFTYEQFF. For the CDR3, the DNA is TGTGCCAGCACAGACTTCACCTACGAGCAGTTCTTC.

The chain carries TRBV28 and TRBJ1-5, with D possibly TRBD1 on 5 matching bases. Germline V gene data show CDR1 as MDHEN and CDR2 as SYDVKM. The CDR3 has 17 residues. The V and J ends lost 9 bases and 0 bases respectively, with 21 bases between them. CDR3 sequence (DNA): TGTGCCAGTAAAACGATGACGGGGGTCTATAGCAATCAGCCCCAGCATTTT. Translating gives CASKTMTGVYSNQPQHF.

This clonotype was observed many times. The CDR3 sequence: CASSLGQTSGRTPYEQYF. CDR3 coding DNA: TGTGCCAGCAGCTTGGGGCAGACTAGCGGGAGGACCCCCTACGAGCAGTACTTC. The chain recombines TRBV7-9 with TRBJ2-7; 13 nucleotides agree with TRBD2. The germline CDR1 and CDR2 sequences are SEHNR and FQNEAQ (reference sequence). V lost 3 bases and J lost 2; bases outside the gene matches: 10. There are 18 residues in the CDR3.

This clonotype appeared a few times. The junction and the germline gene differ at one end; a read error may be behind it. The chain carries TRBV18 and TRBJ1-5; possibly TRBD1 for D (6 bases). Germline V gives CDR1 KGHSH, CDR2 LQKENI. CDR3 length equals 16 residues. CDR3 region: CVSSPQGDYSNQPQHF. The DNA of the CDR3 is TGTGTCAGCTCACCACAGGGAGATTATAGCAATCAGCCCCAGCATTTT.

This clonotype was found many times. The genes are TRBV7-2 and TRBJ1-5; D gene unclear. The CDR3 sequence is 15 residues long. Trimming stripped 5 bases from V and 6 bases from J, with 17 bases between. Germline CDR1 SGHTA, CDR2 FQGNSA. CDR3 sequence (DNA): TGTGCCAGCAGCCAAGGTAGCTGGGGTGGTCAGCCCCAGCATTTT. Its protein is CASSQGSWGGQPQHF.

This clonotype was seen once. A read error may explain this, as a much larger clone is one base away. This rearrangement joins TRBV3-1 to TRBJ2-7, with D possibly being TRBD2 (5 bases). This CDR3 has 12 amino acids. Per the germline V gene, CDR1 is LGHDT and CDR2 is YNNKEL (reference sequence). CDR3 nucleotide sequence: TGTGCCAGCAGCCAATACCCTACCGAGCGGTTCTTC. It encodes CASSQYPTERFF.

This clonotype occurred many times. The gene calls are TRBV30 and TRBJ1-1, with D perhaps TRBD1 (5 bases). Germline CDR1 and CDR2: GTSNPN and SVGIG (reference sequence). Trimming cost V 3 bases and J 0 bases, with 8 bases left between them. The CDR3 consists of 13 residues. For the CDR3, the DNA is TGTGCCTGGAGAGAACAGGTGAACACTGAAGCTTTCTTT. Amino acid sequence: CAWREQVNTEAFF.

This clonotype was seen a handful of times. The chain uses TRBV6-1 and TRBJ1-3; D may be TRBD1 (5 bases). CDR3 length: 15 amino acids. V was trimmed by 6 bases and J by 0 bases, leaving 12 bases between them. Germline CDR1 MNHNS, CDR2 SASEGT. CDR3 bases: TGTGCCAGCAGGAGGCAGGGAATCTCTGGAAACACCATATATTTT. It is translated as CASRRQGISGNTIYF.

This clonotype was found a few times. The V and J genes are TRBV7-9 and TRBJ2-3; tentative D call: TRBD2 (5 bases). V was trimmed by 6 bases and J by 0 bases, leaving 25 bases between them. Germline CDR1 SEHNR, CDR2 FQNEAQ (reference sequence). This CDR3 contains 19 residues. The CDR3 sequence is CASRPKRALQDSSTDTQYF. Written as DNA, the CDR3 is TGTGCCAGCAGGCCCAAGAGGGCGCTCCAAGATTCTAGCACAGATACGCAGTATTTT.

CDR3 in DNA: TGTGCCAGCAGTTCGCAGGGGAGGTATCAGCCCCAGCATTTT. Translated: CASSSQGRYQPQHF. The rearrangement joins TRBV27 to TRBJ1-5, with a tentative D call TRBD1 (6 bases). Looked up from germline, CDR1 is MNHEY and CDR2 is SMNVEV (reference sequence). This CDR3 comprises 14 residues. Trimming took off 4 bases at V and 5 bases at J, with 12 bases between the two ends.

J is TRBJ2-1 and V is TRBV14, with D perhaps TRBD2 (5 bases). The CDR3 extends over 13 amino acids. In germline, CDR1 is SGHDN, CDR2 FVKESK. V lost 3 bases to trimming and J lost 8 bases, with 11 bases between them. The CDR3 is CASSQSPGYEQFF. CDR3 in DNA: TGTGCCAGCAGCCAGTCTCCGGGGTATGAGCAGTTCTTC.

This clonotype was recorded at least ten times. The gene calls are TRBV7-2 and TRBJ2-1; TRBD2 agrees at 13 bases. The CDR3 sequence is 15 residues long. Germline V CDR1 and CDR2: SGHTA, FQGNSA. V shed 6 bases and J 7 bases; nucleotides not matched to a gene: 6. As DNA, the CDR3 is TGTGCCAGCAGGGGACTAGCGGGACGGTTTAATGAGCAGTTCTTC. It specifies CASRGLAGRFNEQFF.

In its sample, this clonotype was seen a few times. The chain uses TRBV12-3 or TRBV12-4 and TRBJ1-6; D perhaps matches TRBD1 (5 bases). Trimming shortened V by 3 bases and J by 10 bases, and 19 bases separated the two germline ends. The CDR3 contains 16 residues. The CDR3 region has the DNA TGTGCCAGCAGTTTTCGGCCGGGGGGAGAGGGATCACCCCTCCACTTT. Encoded protein: CASSFRPGGEGSPLHF.

This clonotype was seen a handful of times. The chain has TRBV7-2 and TRBJ2-2; tentative D call: TRBD1 (6 bases). CDR1 is SGHTA and CDR2 is FQGNSA in the germline V gene. The CDR3 is 16 residues long. Trimming pared 5 bases from V and 3 bases from J, leaving 16 bases between. CDR3 DNA sequence: TGTGCCAGCAGCCCCGGACAGAGAATTTACACCGGGGAGCTGTTTTTT. Its translation: CASSPGQRIYTGELFF.

Many counts were recorded for this clonotype. V usage is TRBV7-2 and J usage is TRBJ1-4, with D perhaps TRBD1 (6 bases). This CDR3 spans 14 amino acids. V was clipped by 1 base and J by 8 bases, with 11 bases between them. The germline V gene has CDR1 SGHTA and CDR2 FQGNSA. The DNA for the CDR3 is TGTGCCAGCAGCTTAGGAGGGGGTGGGGAAAAACTGTTTTTT. Amino acid sequence: CASSLGGGGEKLFF.

This clonotype was recorded at least ten times. The chain couples TRBV4-1 to TRBJ1-4; possibly TRBD1 for D (5 bases). CDR3 length: 14 residues. CDR1 MGHRA and CDR2 YSYEKL come from the germline V gene. The V end lost 4 bases, the J end lost 8 bases, and 14 bases lay between the germline ends. The CDR3 region is CASSPRGTWEKLFF. CDR3 in DNA: TGCGCCAGCAGCCCGCGGGGGACGTGGGAAAAACTGTTTTTT.

The chain combines TRBV10-1 with TRBJ1-2; possibly TRBD1 for D (5 bases). The V gene lost 5 bases and the J gene lost 8 bases, with 15 bases spanning the gap. Germline V gene lookup returns CDR1 WNHNN and CDR2 SYGVQD (reference sequence). This CDR3 comprises 13 residues. The CDR3 sequence: CASSKDILGGYTF. Here the CDR3 DNA reads TGCGCCAGCAGTAAGGACATCCTCGGAGGCTACACCTTC.

CDR3 region: CASSLRYPTEAFF. The CDR3 DNA sequence: TGTGCCAGCAGTTTACGGTATCCCACTGAAGCTTTCTTT. This chain joins TRBV12-3 or TRBV12-4 and TRBJ1-1; D unclear. The CDR3 has 13 amino acids. V lost 2 bases to trimming and J lost 4 bases, with 8 bases between them.